The source of this T cell receptor beta chain is a study of blood T cell repertoires in COVID-19. For the study at large: COVID-19 samples from acute and convalescent phases originated in the United States, Italy and Spain. Sample material is recorded as cDNA or gDNA derived from T cells, B-cell-depleted T cells, or PBMCs.

This CDR3 comprises 15 residues. Trimming took off 1 base at V and 1 base at J, with 10 bases between the two ends. From germline, CDR1 is LNHNV and CDR2 YYDKDF (reference sequence). Original analysis: Reference gene primers were amplified, and this amplification served to estimate nucleated cell counts. Clones were read by immunoSEQ multiplex PCR, and TCRdb kept only the in-frame ones, dropping some. D and trimming were read from the DNA, whereas the V and J calls and clone size are those reported in that table. The sample has about 80,000 clones, around 89% seen once. The sample taken for sequencing was peripheral blood. The source is a woman at least 80 years old with acute or convalescent COVID-19. V and J are TRBV15 and TRBJ1-1, with D tentatively TRBD1 (5 bases). The DNA for the CDR3 is TGTGCCACCAGCAGAGGGGGCAAGGGGAACACTGAAGCTTTCTTT. Its translation is CATSRGGKGNTEAFF.